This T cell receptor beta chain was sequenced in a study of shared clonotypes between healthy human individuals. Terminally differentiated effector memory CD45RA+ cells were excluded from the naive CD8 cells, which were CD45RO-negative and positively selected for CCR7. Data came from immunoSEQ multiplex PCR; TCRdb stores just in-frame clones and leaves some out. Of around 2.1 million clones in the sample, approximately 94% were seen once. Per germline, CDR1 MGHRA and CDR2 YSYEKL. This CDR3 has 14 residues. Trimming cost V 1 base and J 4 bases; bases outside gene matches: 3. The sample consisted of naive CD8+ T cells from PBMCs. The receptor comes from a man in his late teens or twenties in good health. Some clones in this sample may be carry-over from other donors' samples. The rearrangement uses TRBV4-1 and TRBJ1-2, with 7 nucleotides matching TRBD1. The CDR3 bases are TGCGCCAGCAGCCAAGGGGGACAGTTCTATGGCTACACCTTC. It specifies CASSQGGQFYGYTF.